This is a list of T cell receptor beta chains from one sample in a study of early T cells in non-severe SARS-CoV-2 infection. TCRdb reprocessed the 5' RACE reads via MiXCR and lists one record per CDR3 protein. The profile covers tens of thousands of distinct CDR3 sequences, with around 13% appearing a single time and roughly 8.3% taken by the ten largest. Material for sequencing was whole blood. The receptors derive from an adult who was a healthcare worker with PCR-confirmed SARS-CoV-2 infection or an uninfected control (not recorded which). Both conserved end residues are part of each CDR3. Fields, in order: J gene, V gene, clone size, D gene, CDR3 protein, CDR3 DNA. A D gene is named only where the DNA matches it firmly. The size of a clone is reported for some rows only, either as once, few or many, or as a class for expanded clones.

j_gene: TRBJ2-5; v_gene: TRBV11-2; abundance: -; d_gene: TRBD1; CDR3aa: CASSAQQGYAETQYF; CDR3nt: TGTGCCAGCAGCGCACAACAGGGGTATGCAGAGACCCAGTACTTC
j_gene: TRBJ2-7; v_gene: TRBV29-1; abundance: few; d_gene: -; CDR3aa: CSVEGYRQGPYEQYF; CDR3nt: TGCAGCGTTGAAGGTTATAGGCAGGGCCCCTACGAGCAGTACTTC
j_gene: TRBJ2-1; v_gene: TRBV20-1; abundance: many; d_gene: -; CDR3aa: CSALVWGSSYNEQFF; CDR3nt: TGCAGTGCCCTCGTTTGGGGGAGCTCCTACAATGAGCAGTTCTTC
j_gene: TRBJ2-7; v_gene: TRBV5-6; abundance: many; d_gene: -; CDR3aa: CASSLGPGASYEQYF; CDR3nt: TGTGCCAGCAGCTTGGGCCCAGGGGCCTCCTACGAGCAGTACTTC
j_gene: TRBJ2-4; v_gene: TRBV14; abundance: many; d_gene: TRBD2; CDR3aa: CASSQGGLAGDKNIQYF; CDR3nt: TGTGCCAGCAGCCAAGGGGGACTAGCGGGAGATAAAAACATTCAGTACTTC
j_gene: TRBJ2-7; v_gene: TRBV4-3; abundance: few; d_gene: TRBD1; CDR3aa: CASSPRTGEYEQYF; CDR3nt: TGCGCCAGCAGCCCGCGGACAGGGGAATACGAGCAGTACTTC
j_gene: TRBJ2-3; v_gene: TRBV28; abundance: few; d_gene: -; CDR3aa: CASSPRNGGTDTQYF; CDR3nt: TGTGCCAGCAGTCCCCGGAACGGCGGCACAGATACGCAGTATTTT
j_gene: TRBJ2-1; v_gene: TRBV29-1; abundance: many; d_gene: TRBD2; CDR3aa: CSVGLADREQFF; CDR3nt: TGCAGCGTTGGACTAGCGGACCGGGAGCAGTTCTTC
j_gene: TRBJ2-3; v_gene: TRBV28; abundance: few; d_gene: TRBD1; CDR3aa: CASKSLGAPRGDTQYF; CDR3nt: TGTGCCAGCAAGAGCCTTGGCGCCCCCAGGGGGGATACGCAGTATTTT
j_gene: TRBJ2-1; v_gene: TRBV5-4; abundance: -; d_gene: -; CDR3aa: CASSLVGNHNEQFF; CDR3nt: TGTGCCAGCAGCTTGGTTGGGAACCACAATGAGCAGTTCTTC
j_gene: TRBJ1-1; v_gene: TRBV14; abundance: -; d_gene: TRBD1; CDR3aa: CASSQDAAPARGLEAFF; CDR3nt: TGTGCCAGCAGCCAAGATGCCGCCCCGGCCAGGGGGTTAGAAGCTTTCTTT
j_gene: TRBJ2-2; v_gene: TRBV7-2; abundance: -; d_gene: -; CDR3aa: CASSSPGRANTGELFF; CDR3nt: TGTGCCAGCAGCTCGCCGGGACGAGCGAACACCGGGGAGCTGTTTTTT
j_gene: TRBJ1-5; v_gene: TRBV28; abundance: many; d_gene: TRBD1; CDR3aa: CASSLTRGPNQPQHF; CDR3nt: TGTGCCAGCAGTTTGACTAGGGGGCCTAATCAGCCCCAGCATTTT
j_gene: TRBJ2-2; v_gene: TRBV7-9; abundance: -; d_gene: -; CDR3aa: CASSLDGSAGELFF; CDR3nt: TGTGCCAGCAGCTTAGATGGGTCAGCCGGGGAGCTGTTTTTT
j_gene: TRBJ2-5; v_gene: TRBV7-9; abundance: -; d_gene: -; CDR3aa: CASSLSTGQTQETQYF; CDR3nt: TGTGCCAGCAGCCTGTCCACCGGACAAACCCAAGAGACCCAGTACTTC
j_gene: TRBJ2-7; v_gene: TRBV28; abundance: few; d_gene: -; CDR3aa: CASSGDPTGLVYSSYEQYF; CDR3nt: TGTGCCAGCAGCGGCGACCCGACGGGACTCGTTTATAGCTCCTACGAGCAGTACTTC
j_gene: TRBJ1-2; v_gene: TRBV27; abundance: -; d_gene: -; CDR3aa: CASSLRGGTMGYTF; CDR3nt: TGTGCCAGCAGTTTACGTGGGGGAACTATGGGCTACACCTTC
j_gene: TRBJ2-7; v_gene: TRBV3-1; abundance: -; d_gene: TRBD2; CDR3aa: CASSSGTSGISYEQYF; CDR3nt: TGTGCCAGCAGCTCCGGGACTAGCGGGATCTCCTACGAGCAGTACTTC
j_gene: TRBJ1-3; v_gene: TRBV29-1; abundance: many; d_gene: -; CDR3aa: CSVALSTDGNTIYF; CDR3nt: TGCAGCGTTGCCCTATCTACAGATGGAAACACCATATATTTT
j_gene: TRBJ2-3; v_gene: TRBV5-4; abundance: few; d_gene: TRBD1; CDR3aa: CASSQRQGSLGDTQYF; CDR3nt: TGTGCCAGCAGCCAAAGACAGGGGAGTTTGGGGGATACGCAGTATTTT
j_gene: TRBJ1-2; v_gene: TRBV28; abundance: many; d_gene: TRBD1; CDR3aa: CASSLGGTGTYGYTF; CDR3nt: TGTGCCAGCAGTTTAGGTGGGACAGGGACTTATGGCTACACCTTC
j_gene: TRBJ2-7; v_gene: TRBV7-8; abundance: many; d_gene: -; CDR3aa: CASSLEQGHEQYF; CDR3nt: TGTGCCAGCAGCTTAGAGCAAGGCCACGAGCAGTACTTC
j_gene: TRBJ2-1; v_gene: TRBV20-1; abundance: -; d_gene: TRBD2; CDR3aa: CSAEGLAGYNEQFF; CDR3nt: TGCAGTGCTGAGGGACTAGCGGGTTACAATGAGCAGTTCTTC
j_gene: TRBJ2-3; v_gene: TRBV29-1; abundance: few; d_gene: -; CDR3aa: CSVDQGHRTDTQYF; CDR3nt: TGCAGCGTTGATCAGGGACACCGCACAGATACGCAGTATTTT
j_gene: TRBJ2-1; v_gene: TRBV6-2/TRBV6-3; abundance: many; d_gene: TRBD2; CDR3aa: CASSYTPGAGLAKHNEQFF; CDR3nt: TGTGCCAGCAGTTACACCCCCGGTGCGGGACTAGCGAAACACAATGAGCAGTTCTTC
j_gene: TRBJ2-4; v_gene: TRBV7-9; abundance: many; d_gene: TRBD1; CDR3aa: CASSLGDRVGLNIQYF; CDR3nt: TGTGCCAGCAGCTTAGGAGACAGGGTTGGTTTAAACATTCAGTACTTC
j_gene: TRBJ1-5; v_gene: TRBV11-2; abundance: many; d_gene: -; CDR3aa: CASSPRVDQPQHF; CDR3nt: TGTGCCAGCAGCCCAAGGGTAGATCAGCCCCAGCATTTT
j_gene: TRBJ1-1; v_gene: TRBV9; abundance: few; d_gene: -; CDR3aa: CASSVGQPNTEAFF; CDR3nt: TGTGCCAGCAGCGTAGGACAGCCGAACACTGAAGCTTTCTTT
j_gene: TRBJ1-1; v_gene: TRBV7-2; abundance: many; d_gene: -; CDR3aa: CASTLTVSNTEAFF; CDR3nt: TGTGCCAGCACCCTTACCGTGTCGAACACTGAAGCTTTCTTT
j_gene: TRBJ2-5; v_gene: TRBV7-9; abundance: -; d_gene: -; CDR3aa: CASSPQLQETQYF; CDR3nt: TGTGCCAGCAGCCCACAGCTACAAGAGACCCAGTACTTC
j_gene: TRBJ2-1; v_gene: TRBV9; abundance: -; d_gene: TRBD2; CDR3aa: CASSVVPSGTYNEQFF; CDR3nt: TGTGCCAGCAGCGTAGTTCCTAGCGGGACTTACAATGAGCAGTTCTTC
j_gene: TRBJ2-6; v_gene: TRBV9; abundance: few; d_gene: -; CDR3aa: CASSLSGAPTGANVLTF; CDR3nt: TGTGCCAGCAGCCTGTCCGGGGCGCCCACTGGGGCCAACGTCCTGACTTTC
j_gene: TRBJ2-1; v_gene: TRBV12-3/TRBV12-4; abundance: few; d_gene: TRBD2; CDR3aa: CASRWTSGINEQFF; CDR3nt: TGTGCCAGCAGGTGGACTAGCGGGATAAATGAGCAGTTCTTC
j_gene: TRBJ2-3; v_gene: TRBV6-1; abundance: many; d_gene: -; CDR3aa: CASSDYHSTDTQYF; CDR3nt: TGTGCCAGCAGTGATTACCATTCCACAGATACGCAGTATTTT
j_gene: TRBJ2-3; v_gene: TRBV9; abundance: few; d_gene: -; CDR3aa: CASSPRTGGSTDTQYF; CDR3nt: TGTGCCAGCAGCCCCCGAACTGGCGGGAGCACAGATACGCAGTATTTT
j_gene: TRBJ2-5; v_gene: TRBV4-2; abundance: few; d_gene: TRBD1; CDR3aa: CASSQASGGAETQYF; CDR3nt: TGTGCCAGCAGCCAAGCCTCAGGGGGCGCGGAGACCCAGTACTTC
j_gene: TRBJ1-2; v_gene: TRBV20-1; abundance: -; d_gene: -; CDR3aa: CSARDASVFYGYTF; CDR3nt: TGCAGTGCTAGAGACGCCTCGGTATTCTATGGCTACACCTTC
j_gene: TRBJ2-7; v_gene: TRBV21-1; abundance: -; d_gene: -; CDR3aa: CASSKVQGFSYEQYF; CDR3nt: TGTGCCAGCAGCAAAGTTCAGGGATTCTCCTACGAGCAGTACTTC
j_gene: TRBJ2-7; v_gene: TRBV5-1; abundance: -; d_gene: TRBD1; CDR3aa: CASSPGQASYEQYF; CDR3nt: TGCGCCAGCAGCCCGGGACAGGCATCCTACGAGCAGTACTTC
j_gene: TRBJ2-7; v_gene: TRBV28; abundance: -; d_gene: TRBD2; CDR3aa: CASTLAGGGNEQYF; CDR3nt: TGTGCCAGCACGTTAGCGGGAGGTGGAAACGAGCAGTACTTC
j_gene: TRBJ1-1; v_gene: TRBV6-6; abundance: few; d_gene: -; CDR3aa: CASSRRETEAFF; CDR3nt: TGTGCCAGCAGTCGCAGGGAAACTGAAGCTTTCTTT
j_gene: TRBJ2-1; v_gene: TRBV7-3; abundance: many; d_gene: TRBD2; CDR3aa: CASSLIPTSGAYNEQFF; CDR3nt: TGTGCCAGCAGCTTAATACCGACTAGCGGGGCTTACAATGAGCAGTTCTTC
j_gene: TRBJ2-5; v_gene: TRBV5-4; abundance: -; d_gene: -; CDR3aa: CASSLGPGSQETQYF; CDR3nt: TGTGCCAGCAGCTTGGGTCCCGGATCCCAAGAGACCCAGTACTTC
j_gene: TRBJ2-7; v_gene: TRBV2; abundance: -; d_gene: -; CDR3aa: CASSVAGNEQYF; CDR3nt: TGTGCCAGCAGTGTCGCGGGGAACGAGCAGTACTTC
j_gene: TRBJ2-2; v_gene: TRBV7-8; abundance: few; d_gene: -; CDR3aa: CASSLVQGAGELFF; CDR3nt: TGTGCCAGCAGCTTAGTCCAGGGAGCCGGGGAGCTGTTTTTT
j_gene: TRBJ2-1; v_gene: TRBV5-1; abundance: -; d_gene: -; CDR3aa: CASSFGAGVTYNEQFF; CDR3nt: TGCGCCAGCAGCTTCGGGGCAGGGGTGACCTACAATGAGCAGTTCTTC
j_gene: TRBJ2-7; v_gene: TRBV6-5; abundance: -; d_gene: -; CDR3aa: CASSSRRSYEQYF; CDR3nt: TGTGCCAGCAGTTCGCGTCGCTCCTACGAGCAGTACTTC
j_gene: TRBJ2-1; v_gene: TRBV6-4; abundance: -; d_gene: -; CDR3aa: CASAKEGGNEQFF; CDR3nt: TGTGCCAGCGCAAAGGAGGGTGGCAATGAGCAGTTCTTC
j_gene: TRBJ2-3; v_gene: TRBV6-2/TRBV6-3; abundance: few; d_gene: -; CDR3aa: CASSYAGTADTQYF; CDR3nt: TGTGCCAGCAGTTACGCCGGGACCGCAGATACGCAGTATTTT
j_gene: TRBJ1-2; v_gene: TRBV29-1; abundance: -; d_gene: -; CDR3aa: CSVEGYTF; CDR3nt: TGCAGCGTTGAGGGCTACACCTTC
j_gene: TRBJ1-1; v_gene: TRBV4-1; abundance: many; d_gene: -; CDR3aa: CASSQVFEGETEAFF; CDR3nt: TGCGCCAGCAGCCAAGTGTTCGAGGGGGAGACTGAAGCTTTCTTT
j_gene: TRBJ1-5; v_gene: TRBV20-1; abundance: many; d_gene: -; CDR3aa: CSAPPRQNQPQHF; CDR3nt: TGCAGTGCTCCTCCGAGACAAAATCAGCCCCAGCATTTT
j_gene: TRBJ2-5; v_gene: TRBV6-2/TRBV6-3; abundance: many; d_gene: -; CDR3aa: CASSLLFTSQETQYF; CDR3nt: TGTGCCAGCAGTCTCCTTTTCACTAGTCAGGAGACCCAGTACTTC
j_gene: TRBJ2-7; v_gene: TRBV6-5; abundance: -; d_gene: TRBD1; CDR3aa: CASSYGQGASPEQYF; CDR3nt: TGTGCCAGCAGTTACGGACAGGGGGCTTCGCCCGAGCAGTACTTC
j_gene: TRBJ2-7; v_gene: TRBV10-2; abundance: few; d_gene: -; CDR3aa: CASSGSRDEQYF; CDR3nt: TGCGCCAGCAGTGGTTCCAGGGACGAGCAGTACTTC